This T cell receptor (beta chain) was found in a study of T cell changes during pregnancy in multiple sclerosis. Sequenced by immunoSEQ multiplex PCR; TCRdb stores in-frame clones only, minus some. Here the sample spans about 20,000 clones, 70% to 90% being singletons. The specimen comprised CD8+ T cells from peripheral blood mononuclear cells, sampled after pregnancy. Receptors originate from a female donor in good health, enrolled as a control in a pregnancy study.

The CDR3 region is CAIARGGYGYTF. The CDR3 nucleotides are TGTGCCATAGCCAGAGGGGGCTATGGCTACACCTTC. The chain joins TRBV2 to TRBJ1-2, with TRBD1 as a possible D gene (6 bases). Trimming took off 10 bases at V and 4 bases at J, with 13 bases between the two ends. CDR3 length equals 12 residues. Germline assignment: CDR1 SNHLY and CDR2 FYNNEI. The variable domain in full, completed from reference TRBV2 and TRBJ1-2, reads EPEVTQTPSHQVTQMGQEVILRCVPISNHLYFYWYRQILGQKVEFLVSFYNNEISEKSEIFDDQFSVERPDGSNFTLKIRSTKLEDSAMYFCAIARGGYGYTFGSGTRLTVV.